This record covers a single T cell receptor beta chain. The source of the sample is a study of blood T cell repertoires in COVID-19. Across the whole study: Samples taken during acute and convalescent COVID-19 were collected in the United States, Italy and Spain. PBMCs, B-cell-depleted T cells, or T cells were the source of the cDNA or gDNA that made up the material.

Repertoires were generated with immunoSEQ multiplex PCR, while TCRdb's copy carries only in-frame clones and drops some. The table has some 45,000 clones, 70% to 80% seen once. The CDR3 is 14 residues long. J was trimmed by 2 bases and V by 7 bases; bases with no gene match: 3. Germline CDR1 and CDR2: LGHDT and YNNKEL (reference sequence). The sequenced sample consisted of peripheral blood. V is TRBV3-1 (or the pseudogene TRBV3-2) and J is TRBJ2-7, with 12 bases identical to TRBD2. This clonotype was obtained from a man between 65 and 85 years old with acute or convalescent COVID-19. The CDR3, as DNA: TGTGCCAGCACCCCTAGCGGGGGGGCCTACGAGCAGTACTTC. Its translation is CASTPSGGAYEQYF.